Below, 24 T cell receptor beta chains from the same sample are listed, as sequenced in a study of blood T cell repertoires in COVID-19. Measured with immunoSEQ multiplex PCR; TCRdb has only the in-frame clones, and not every one. This table has about 110,000 clones, roughly four fifths appearing once. Sample: peripheral blood. These receptors were collected from a man between 65 and 85 years old with acute or convalescent COVID-19.

This clone occurred once. This chain joins TRBV3-1 (or the pseudogene TRBV3-2) and TRBJ1-1; D gene uncertain. Trimming stripped 1 base from V and 3 bases from J, with 6 bases between. Germline CDR1 LGHDT, CDR2 YNNKEL (reference sequence). This CDR3 comprises 13 residues. Written as DNA, the CDR3 is TGTGCCAGCAGCCAAGGGCGGTACACTGAAGCTTTCTTT. Its translation is CASSQGRYTEAFF.

This chain uses TRBV27 with TRBJ1-5; TRBD1 agrees at 9 bases. The CDR3 runs to 14 residues. V lost 6 bases and J lost 6; bases outside the gene matches: 6. Germline assignment: CDR1 MNHEY and CDR2 SMNVEV (reference sequence). In DNA, the CDR3 is TGTGCCAGCAGCCAAGGACAGGGGTTTCAGCCCCAGCATTTT. As protein: CASSQGQGFQPQHF.

This chain links TRBV29-1 with TRBJ2-2; D may be TRBD2 (5 bases). Trimming took off 4 bases at V and 0 bases at J, with 9 bases between the two ends. The CDR3 consists of 14 residues. Germline CDR1 and CDR2: SQVTM and ANQGSEA. The CDR3 sequence is CSVGRGSNTGELFF. The CDR3 DNA reads as TGCAGCGTTGGTCGGGGATCGAACACCGGGGAGCTGTTTTTT.

This clone was picked up a small number of times. Here the CDR3 reads CASSDQGGYTEAFF. The CDR3 DNA is TGTGCCAGCAGTGACCAGGGAGGGTACACTGAAGCTTTCTTT. This chain connects TRBV2 to TRBJ1-1; perhaps TRBD1 as D (5 bases). Germline CDR1 is SNHLY and CDR2 is FYNNEI. CDR3 length: 14 residues. Between the trimmed V and J ends, which lost 3 bases and 3 bases, there was a span of 11 bases.

The genes are TRBV6-5 and TRBJ1-1; the match to TRBD1 covers 8 bases. Germline assignment: CDR1 MNHEY and CDR2 SVGAGI. Trimming at V came to 6 bases and at J to 10 bases, leaving 13 bases not matched to a gene. The CDR3 is made up of 14 amino acids. CDR3: CASRPWQGASGAFF. The CDR3, as DNA: TGTGCCAGCAGGCCTTGGCAGGGGGCCTCAGGAGCTTTCTTT.

The chain joins TRBV9 to TRBJ2-7; TRBD2 might be the D (6 bases). Trimming removed 1 base at V and 3 bases at J, with 11 bases between. The germline V gene has CDR1 SGDLS and CDR2 YYNGEE. CDR3 length: 14 amino acids. The CDR3 reads CASSVRDSLYEQYF. DNA for the CDR3: TGTGCCAGCAGCGTAAGGGACTCACTCTACGAGCAGTACTTC.

The chain combines TRBV4-1 with TRBJ1-4, with D perhaps matching TRBD1 (5 bases). CDR3 length: 17 residues. Germline lookup yields CDR1 MGHRA and CDR2 YSYEKL. V was cut by 1 base and J by 0 bases, with 12 bases left in between. The CDR3 bases are TGCGCCAGCAGCCAAGTTGGGACTTCTCCAACTAATGAAAAACTGTTTTTT. Translation: CASSQVGTSPTNEKLFF.

CDR3 region: CASSRDTPRLAEAFF. In nucleotides, the CDR3 is TGTGCCAGCAGTAGGGACACCCCACGCCTAGCTGAAGCTTTCTTT. The genes are TRBV6-5 and TRBJ1-1; a possible D gene is TRBD1 (6 bases). V lost 5 bases and J lost 6, with 19 bases in between. Germline loops: CDR1 MNHEY, CDR2 SVGAGI. The CDR3 is made up of 15 amino acids.

The gene calls are TRBV7-3 and TRBJ2-2, with D possibly matching TRBD1 (6 bases). V dropped 8 bases and J dropped 6 bases, with 16 bases sitting between them. CDR1 and CDR2 from the germline V gene are SGHTA and FQGTGA. The CDR3 is 14 amino acids. CDR3 sequence reads: CASATNRDAGELFF. The CDR3 DNA is TGTGCCAGCGCGACGAACAGGGACGCCGGGGAGCTGTTTTTT.

In its sample, this clone was seen a few times. The chain joins TRBV28 to TRBJ2-7; weak D call: TRBD2 (5 bases). Germline V gene sequence: CDR1 MDHEN, CDR2 SYDVKM. The length of the CDR3 is 13 residues. Trimming cost V 6 bases and J 12 bases, with 21 bases left between them. The CDR3: CASRGSGRPAWYF. CDR3 nucleotides: TGTGCCAGCAGGGGGAGTGGCAGGCCCGCGTGGTACTTC.

The sample holds a few counts of this clone. The chain uses TRBV21-1 and TRBJ1-3. TRBV21-1 is an annotated pseudogene. The CDR3 is 17 residues long. The CDR3 nucleotides read TGTGCCAGCAGAGGAGGGCGGGCAACGGTTCTCGGAAACACCATATATTTT. This gives the protein CASRGGRATVLGNTIYF.

The chain carries TRBV10-3 and TRBJ2-1; TRBD2 agrees at 10 bases. This CDR3 has 12 residues. Germline V gene lookup returns CDR1 ENHRY and CDR2 SYGVKD. The CDR3 spells CAATSGENEQFF. The CDR3 DNA reads as TGTGCGGCCACTAGCGGGGAGAATGAGCAGTTCTTC.

This clone was seen only once. The rearrangement uses TRBV6-5 and TRBJ1-2; D is uncertain. This CDR3 has 15 residues. V lost 0 bases to trimming and J lost 4 bases, with 12 bases between them. Germline CDR1 is MNHEY and CDR2 is SVGAGI. This chain's CDR3 is CASSYSNKGAYGYTF. CDR3 nucleotide sequence: TGTGCCAGCAGTTACTCGAATAAGGGAGCCTATGGCTACACCTTC.

This chain links TRBV28 with TRBJ1-3, with D possibly being TRBD1 (6 bases). V lost 8 bases, J lost 0 bases, and 17 bases lay in between. The CDR3 runs 16 residues. Germline V CDR1 and CDR2: MDHEN, SYDVKM. Here the CDR3 reads CASGKTGLFSGNTIYF. CDR3 bases: TGTGCCAGCGGAAAGACAGGACTCTTCTCTGGAAACACCATATATTTT.

This clone was counted a few times. V is TRBV6-1 and J is TRBJ1-5; D ambiguous. The V gene's germline CDR1 is MNHNS and CDR2 SASEGT. V lost 0 bases and J 9 bases, leaving 12 bases between the germline ends. This CDR3 has 14 amino acids. CDR3 amino acids: CASSEAGPVTPQHF. The CDR3 bases are TGTGCCAGCAGTGAAGCTGGGCCCGTCACGCCCCAGCATTTT.

The J gene is TRBJ2-7, the V gene TRBV5-1, with 9 bases fitting TRBD1. The CDR3 extends over 16 amino acids. J lost 3 bases, V lost 4 bases, and 11 bases had no gene match. Germline V gene data show CDR1 as SGHRS and CDR2 as YFSETQ. This chain's CDR3 is CASSPETGGNFYEQYF. For the CDR3, the DNA is TGCGCCAGCAGCCCCGAGACAGGGGGGAACTTCTACGAGCAGTACTTC.

V gene TRBV5-1 combines with J gene TRBJ2-1; 13 positions match TRBD2. Germline CDR1 is SGHRS and CDR2 is YFSETQ. This CDR3 has 16 amino acids. The V and J ends lost 4 bases and 8 bases, in that order; junction bases with no gene match: 9. In DNA, the CDR3 is TGCGCCAGCAGCCCGAGACTAGCGGGAGGTATGGATGAGCAGTTCTTC. Encoded protein: CASSPRLAGGMDEQFF.

This clone was counted once. The J gene is TRBJ2-1, the V gene TRBV6-5, with TRBD1 matching over 9 bases. With 7 bases clipped from V and 4 bases from J, the junction kept 5 bases outside the gene matches. CDR3 length: 14 amino acids. Per germline, CDR1 MNHEY and CDR2 SVGAGI. The CDR3 sequence: CASTLDRGYNEQFF. Here the CDR3 DNA reads TGTGCCAGCACCCTTGACAGGGGGTACAATGAGCAGTTCTTC.

This chain connects TRBV7-8 to TRBJ2-4; 7 bases map to TRBD1. The trim removed 1 base at V and 10 bases at J, leaving 4 bases unmatched. This CDR3 contains 13 residues. Germline CDR1 and CDR2: SGHVS and FQNEAQ. The CDR3 DNA reads as TGTGCCAGCAGCTTAGTACAGGACAGGATTCAGTACTTC. This translates into CASSLVQDRIQYF.

This sequence joins TRBV9 and TRBJ1-1; D is unclear. The length of the CDR3 is 13 residues. Germline-derived CDR1 and CDR2 are SGDLS and YYNGEE. Trimming shortened V by 1 base and J by 7 bases, and 11 bases separated the two germline ends. The DNA of the CDR3 is TGTGCCAGCAGCGTAAGGGTGGGAGGTGAAGCTTTCTTT. Its translation: CASSVRVGGEAFF.

This sequence joins TRBV5-4 and TRBJ2-7, with 7 bases identical to TRBD1. Germline CDR1 reads SGHNT; CDR2 reads YYREEE (reference sequence). Unmatched junction bases numbered 4, after V lost 2 bases and J lost 2 bases. CDR3 length equals 14 residues. The CDR3: CASSFGQEAYEQYF. CDR3 bases: TGTGCCAGCAGCTTCGGACAGGAAGCCTACGAGCAGTACTTC.

The V call is TRBV9, the J call TRBJ2-5, with 14 bases aligning to TRBD2. V shed 3 bases and J 2 bases; nucleotides not matched to a gene: 3. Germline loops: CDR1 SGDLS, CDR2 YYNGEE. The CDR3 is made up of 16 amino acids. The CDR3 nucleotides are TGTGCCAGCAGCGGCCGGACTAGCGGGGGGCAAGAGACCCAGTACTTC. It translates to CASSGRTSGGQETQYF. Combining the CDR3 with reference TRBV9 and TRBJ2-5 gives the whole variable domain DSGVTQTPKHLITATGQRVTLRCSPRSGDLSVYWYQQSLDQGLQFLIQYYNGEERAKGNILERFSAQQFPDLHSELNLSSLELGDSALYFCASSGRTSGGQETQYFGPGTRLLVL.

The V and J genes are TRBV5-1 and TRBJ2-2; tentatively, D is TRBD2 (5 bases). CDR1 SGHRS and CDR2 YFSETQ come from the germline V gene. CDR3 size: 17 residues. V was clipped by 2 bases and J by 3 bases, with 17 bases between them. DNA of the CDR3: TGCGCCAGCAGCTTAGGGTACCGCCTAGCCGACACCGGGGAGCTGTTTTTT. This sequence encodes CASSLGYRLADTGELFF.

This clone was detected a few times. The chain has TRBV3-1 (or the pseudogene TRBV3-2) and TRBJ2-7, with 10 bases matching TRBD1. The V gene end was trimmed by 4 bases and the J gene end by 2 bases; junction bases not matched to a gene: 5. CDR3 length: 15 amino acids. Looked up from germline, CDR1 is LGHDT and CDR2 is YNNKEL (reference sequence). The CDR3 DNA sequence: TGTGCCAGCAGCCCGGGACAGGGGATCACCTACGAGCAGTACTTC. It is translated as CASSPGQGITYEQYF.